Only a few counts were recorded for the clone carrying this T cell receptor (beta chain). The data were obtained in a study of CD8+ T cells in alopecia areata. This CDR3 has 18 residues. J lost 2 bases, V lost 4 bases, and 13 bases had no gene match. Germline V gene data show CDR1 as LGHNA and CDR2 as YSLEER. Sequencing templates came from extracted RNA that was reverse transcribed into cDNA. Assay: immunoSEQ multiplex PCR; the TCRdb copy retains only in-frame clones and omits some. The top ten clones hold about 18% of a sample with nearly 95,000 clones, about 71% of them seen once. Indicated treatment: oral pan-JAK inhibitor, 5-10 mg twice daily.

V gene TRBV4-3 combines with J gene TRBJ2-1; 8 nucleotides match TRBD2. This sample comprised CD8+ T cells sorted from blood, obtained at week 44, from a patient treated with tofacitinib. This clonotype was obtained from a human donor with alopecia areata. CDR3 amino acids: CASSLGGLEAGAYNEQFF. The CDR3 DNA reads as TGCGCCAGCAGCCTAGGTGGTCTTGAAGCGGGGGCCTACAATGAGCAGTTCTTC.